The 11 T cell receptor beta chains in this list originate from one sample, sequenced in a study of blood T cell dynamics during melanoma immunotherapy. Sequencing was performed with immunoSEQ multiplex PCR; in TCRdb, only in-frame clones are kept and a portion is missing. The repertoire holds about 11,000 clones, over 75% seen once, with 6% to 7% in the top ten. The sample's time point: week 3, after first cycle of checkpoint inhibitor. This specimen was blood, taken from a patient treated with checkpoint blockade. The receptors come from a human donor with melanoma.

The J gene is TRBJ1-5, the V gene TRBV9; D possibly corresponds to TRBD1 (5 bases). Trimming removed 3 bases at V and 5 bases at J, with 12 bases between. From germline, CDR1 is SGDLS and CDR2 YYNGEE. The CDR3 is 14 residues long. The CDR3: CASSAALGDQPQHF. In nucleotides, the CDR3 is TGTGCCAGCAGCGCCGCCTTGGGGGATCAGCCCCAGCATTTT.

This clone showed up just once. The chain has TRBV2 and TRBJ2-2, with 9 bases aligning to TRBD1. The length of the CDR3 is 18 residues. With V trimmed by 4 bases and J by 0 bases, 9 bases remained unmatched. The germline gives CDR1 SNHLY, CDR2 FYNNEI. The CDR3 DNA reads as TGTGCCAGCAGTGCAGTGGACAGGGGCCCTCCGAACACCGGGGAGCTGTTTTTT. It encodes CASSAVDRGPPNTGELFF.

The rearrangement uses TRBV5-4 and TRBJ1-1; D remains ambiguous. Germline V gene sequence: CDR1 SGHNT, CDR2 YYREEE (reference sequence). The CDR3 is 12 amino acids. The V gene lost 2 bases and the J gene lost 5 bases, with 7 bases spanning the gap. CDR3 protein: CASSFWETEAFF. Here the CDR3 DNA reads TGTGCCAGCAGCTTTTGGGAGACTGAAGCTTTCTTT.

The chain links TRBV21-1 to TRBJ1-1. TRBV21-1 is listed as a pseudogene. CDR3 size: 12 residues. The DNA of the CDR3 is TGTGCCAGGAGCAACGGGAACACTGAAGCTTTCTTT. It yields the protein CARSNGNTEAFF.

V usage is TRBV29-1 and J usage is TRBJ2-5; no firm D call. Germline lookup yields CDR1 SQVTM and CDR2 ANQGSEA. V gave up 7 bases and J gave up 5 bases, with 14 bases separating them. The length of the CDR3 is 12 residues. Here the CDR3 DNA reads TGCAGCGCCGTAATCTATGGGGAGACCCAGTACTTC. Its protein is CSAVIYGETQYF.

The chain couples TRBV30 to TRBJ1-1, with D perhaps matching TRBD1 (5 bases). This CDR3 comprises 14 residues. CDR1 and CDR2 from the germline V gene are GTSNPN and SVGIG (reference sequence). The V end was cut by 1 base, the J end by 8 bases, with 17 bases between. The CDR3 sequence: CAWSEPYGGWEAFF. The DNA of the CDR3 is TGTGCCTGGAGTGAACCCTATGGGGGATGGGAAGCTTTCTTT.

V usage is TRBV20-1 and J usage is TRBJ1-1; D call uncertain. V shed 2 bases and J shed 2 bases, with 3 bases lying between them. The length of the CDR3 is 11 residues. From germline, CDR1 is DFQATT and CDR2 SNEGSKA (reference sequence). The CDR3 spells CSARPNTEAFF. CDR3 in DNA: TGCAGTGCTAGACCAAACACTGAAGCTTTCTTT.

The rearrangement uses TRBV7-2 and TRBJ2-3; D assignment may be TRBD1 or TRBD2 (5 bases each). Looked up from germline, CDR1 is SGHTA and CDR2 is FQGNSA. Trimming left V 5 bases short and J 4 bases short, with 19 bases between. This CDR3 has 16 amino acids. The CDR3 here is CASSPPGASGADTQYF. As DNA, the CDR3 is TGTGCCAGCAGCCCCCCCGGGGCTAGTGGGGCAGATACGCAGTATTTT.

The gene calls are TRBV13 and TRBJ2-2; a weak D match, TRBD1 (5 bases). Looked up from germline, CDR1 is PRHDT and CDR2 is FYEKMQ (reference sequence). The CDR3 has 13 amino acids. Trimming stripped 5 bases from V and 3 bases from J, with 7 bases between. The CDR3 sequence is CASSDSDTGELFF. The CDR3 DNA is TGTGCCAGCAGCGACAGTGACACCGGGGAGCTGTTTTTT.

The chain is built from TRBV15 and TRBJ1-1, with D possibly matching TRBD1 (5 bases). The CDR3 length is 13 residues. The germline V gene encodes CDR1 LNHNV and CDR2 YYDKDF (reference sequence). Trimming removed 1 base from V and 7 bases from J, with 10 bases in between. For the CDR3, the DNA is TGTGCCACCAGCAGAGCTGCGACAGTTGAAGCTTTCTTT. Amino acids: CATSRAATVEAFF.

The chain carries TRBV4-2 and TRBJ2-3; TRBD2 is a possible D gene (6 bases). Trimming took 0 bases from V and 0 from J, leaving 13 bases between them. The CDR3 runs 17 residues. The germline CDR1 and CDR2 sequences are LGHNA and YNFKEQ. DNA for the CDR3: TGTGCCAGCAGCCAAGAGGGGACTGGGACTAGCACAGATACGCAGTATTTT. This translates into CASSQEGTGTSTDTQYF.